This TCR beta chain was retrieved from a study of Ad26.COV2.S vaccination and SARS-CoV-2 variants. Sample treatment: over 15 received Ad26.COV2.S at low or high dose, single or two shots; about 5 received placebo; per-sample allocation not given. It was on day 63 after the first vaccine or placebo injection that samples were taken. The ends lost 6 bases at V and 4 bases at J; junction bases unmatched: 11. The CDR3 is 16 amino acids. Germline lookup yields CDR1 MNHEY and CDR2 SMNVEV (reference sequence). Some clones are missing from TCRdb's copy, which holds only in-frame ones; the method was immunoSEQ multiplex PCR. The sample has roughly 300,000 clones; approximately 90% are singletons.

The genes are TRBV27 and TRBJ2-2; 7 positions match TRBD1. This specimen was peripheral blood, taken in a trial of Ad26.COV2.S vaccine versus placebo. The clonotype was recovered from a person aged 18-65 years who received the Ad26.COV2.S COVID-19 vaccine or a placebo. The CDR3 DNA reads as TGTGCCAGCAGGAACCTCGGCGGACAGGCCACCGGGGAGCTGTTTTTT. Residues: CASRNLGGQATGELFF.